This note documents a single T cell receptor beta chain sequence. No antigen is known for it. This sample is drawn from a study of tumor-infiltrating lymphocytes in localized non-small cell lung cancer. Points from the study as a whole: Different pieces of the same tissue went to different assays, confounding technical variation with intratumor heterogeneity.

V was clipped by 0 bases and J by 7 bases, with 12 bases between them. Germline CDR1 and CDR2: LGHNA and YSLEER. CDR3 length: 14 residues. TCRdb keeps only in-frame clones here, not all; method: immunoSEQ multiplex PCR. Among over 10,000 clones listed, roughly 80% were seen once. The chain has TRBV4-3 and TRBJ1-2; D may be TRBD1 (5 bases). This clonotype was obtained from a human donor with non-small cell lung cancer. The sample taken for sequencing was uninvolved lung tissue not adjacent to the tumor. This CDR3 is CASSQEPGSSGYTF. The CDR3 bases are TGCGCCAGCAGCCAAGAACCAGGGTCCAGTGGCTACACCTTC.